What follows is one TCR beta chain and its context. The normal lung sample lay at least 3 cm, and maximally far, from the tumour. The repertoire was sequenced with immunoSEQ multiplex PCR; TCRdb's copy has only in-frame clones and lacks some. The table includes roughly 16,000 clones, 77% detected once. These data belong to a study of immune cell composition in non-small cell lung cancer. Between the trimmed V and J ends, which lost 0 bases and 0 bases, there was a span of 7 bases. Germline V gene data show CDR1 as MNHEY and CDR2 as SVGAGI. The CDR3 length is 15 residues. These data also featured in a second study, about CD4 T cells in lung cancer.

The genes are TRBV6-5 and TRBJ2-3, with D unclear. Sequencing input: non-adjacent lung tissue. The sequence came from a human donor with non-small cell lung cancer. The CDR3 DNA follows: TGTGCCAGCAGTTACTCGGGCCGTAGCACAGATACGCAGTATTTT. It is translated as CASSYSGRSTDTQYF.